Listed below are T cell receptor beta chains from one sample, sequenced in a study of response to subunit inactivated influenza vaccine. TCRdb processed the RT-PCR reads anew with MiXCR; each CDR3 protein has one entry. The table records about 780,000 distinct CDR3 sequences, around a sixth of them present only once. This specimen consisted of PBMCs from blood, obtained roughly 5 days after vaccination. The receptors originated from a man aged 50 to 60 who received an inactivated influenza vaccine. Each CDR3 is given with its conserved first and last residue. A D gene is named only where the DNA matches it firmly. Only part of the rows carry a size: once, few, many, or a class if the clone is expanded.

v_call: TRBV12-3/TRBV12-4
d_call: TRBD2
clone_size: few
j_call: TRBJ2-4
cdr3_nt: TGTGCCAGCAGTTCCGGACTAGCGGAAGCTTACTTC
cdr3_aa: CASSSGLAEAYF

v_call: TRBV7-6
d_call: TRBD1
clone_size: NA
j_call: TRBJ2-7
cdr3_nt: TGTGCCAGCAGCCCCCTCGGGACAGCCTACGAGCAGTACTTC
cdr3_aa: CASSPLGTAYEQYF

v_call: TRBV6-4
d_call: TRBD2
clone_size: few
j_call: TRBJ2-7
cdr3_nt: TGTGCCAGCAGTGACTCGAAGCCTAGCGGGAGGATCAACGAGCAGTACTTC
cdr3_aa: CASSDSKPSGRINEQYF

v_call: TRBV4-1
d_call: NA
clone_size: few
j_call: TRBJ2-7
cdr3_nt: TGCGCCAGCAGCCAAGATAGGCGAGGGGTCGAGCAGTACTTC
cdr3_aa: CASSQDRRGVEQYF

v_call: TRBV6-2/TRBV6-3
d_call: NA
clone_size: few
j_call: TRBJ1-1
cdr3_nt: TGTGCCACCTTTACCGGGATTGAAGCTTTCTTT
cdr3_aa: CATFTGIEAFF

v_call: TRBV20-1
d_call: NA
clone_size: NA
j_call: TRBJ2-1
cdr3_nt: TGCAGTGCTAGAGACGGGCTTGTAGGGAGGCTCAATGAGCAGTTCTTC
cdr3_aa: CSARDGLVGRLNEQFF

v_call: TRBV3-1
d_call: TRBD1
clone_size: few
j_call: TRBJ2-7
cdr3_nt: TGTGCCAGCAGCCGCCAACAGGGGTCCTTCGACGAGCAGTACTTC
cdr3_aa: CASSRQQGSFDEQYF

v_call: TRBV7-9
d_call: NA
clone_size: few
j_call: TRBJ2-7
cdr3_nt: TGTGCCAGCAGCTTAGAGACAGCTTCCTACGAGCAGTACTTC
cdr3_aa: CASSLETASYEQYF

v_call: TRBV18
d_call: NA
clone_size: few
j_call: TRBJ2-7
cdr3_nt: TGTGCCAGCTCACCACCTTCTGGTTTCGAGCAGTACTTC
cdr3_aa: CASSPPSGFEQYF

v_call: TRBV12-3/TRBV12-4
d_call: TRBD2
clone_size: few
j_call: TRBJ2-7
cdr3_nt: TGTGCCAGCAGTCCCACAGCGGGGCCGTCCTTTGGGCAGTACTTC
cdr3_aa: CASSPTAGPSFGQYF

v_call: TRBV5-1
d_call: TRBD2
clone_size: few
j_call: TRBJ2-1
cdr3_nt: TGCGCCAGCAGCTTAACTAGCGGGAGCCGAGCCTACAATGAGCAGTTCTTC
cdr3_aa: CASSLTSGSRAYNEQFF

v_call: TRBV5-1
d_call: NA
clone_size: NA
j_call: TRBJ2-7
cdr3_nt: TGCGCCAGCAGCCTGTTGGAGAGCTCCTACGAGCAGTACTTC
cdr3_aa: CASSLLESSYEQYF

v_call: TRBV12-3/TRBV12-4
d_call: NA
clone_size: few
j_call: TRBJ2-1
cdr3_nt: TGTGCCAGTAAGGATAGCGGTCCCTACAATGAGCAGTTCTTC
cdr3_aa: CASKDSGPYNEQFF

v_call: TRBV5-1
d_call: NA
clone_size: NA
j_call: TRBJ1-2
cdr3_nt: TGCGCCAGCAGCTTAGGGACCATGTATGGCTACACCTTC
cdr3_aa: CASSLGTMYGYTF

v_call: TRBV11-2
d_call: TRBD2
clone_size: NA
j_call: TRBJ2-7
cdr3_nt: TGTGCCAGCAGCTCAGGGATAGCGGGGGGGCACTACGAGCAGTACTTC
cdr3_aa: CASSSGIAGGHYEQYF

v_call: TRBV20-1
d_call: TRBD1
clone_size: few
j_call: TRBJ2-7
cdr3_nt: TGCAGTGTTCACTCTACAACAGGACAGGGCAATCTCTACGAGCAGTACTTC
cdr3_aa: CSVHSTTGQGNLYEQYF

v_call: TRBV7-6
d_call: NA
clone_size: NA
j_call: TRBJ2-1
cdr3_nt: TGTGCCAGCAGCACCTGGACTCCCGGAACCAGCAATGAGCAGTTCTTC
cdr3_aa: CASSTWTPGTSNEQFF

v_call: TRBV30
d_call: NA
clone_size: few
j_call: TRBJ2-5
cdr3_nt: TGTGCCTGGAGTGGGTTAGGGTACATAGGGACCCAGTACTTC
cdr3_aa: CAWSGLGYIGTQYF